These 18 T cell receptor beta chains were all obtained from the same sample, sequenced in a study of response to subunit inactivated influenza vaccine. One entry per CDR3 protein results from TCRdb running MiXCR on the RT-PCR reads. Among about 830,000 distinct CDR3 sequences listed, 18% were seen once. The input for sequencing was PBMCs from blood, taken approximately 5 days after vaccination. Source of these receptors: a man aged 45-60 years who received an inactivated influenza vaccine.

This clonotype appeared many times. The chain is built from TRBV20-1 and TRBJ2-1; D unresolved. Germline CDR1 and CDR2: DFQATT and SNEGSKA (reference sequence). The CDR3 runs 13 residues. Trimming left V 5 bases short and J 8 bases short, with 16 bases between. This CDR3 is CSAQRAGVDEQFF. The CDR3 DNA follows: TGCAGTGCTCAACGCGCCGGTGTCGATGAGCAGTTCTTC.

The chain has TRBV19 and TRBJ2-1; 12 positions agree with TRBD2. J gave up 8 bases and V 7 bases, and 9 bases lay outside the gene matches. This CDR3 is built from 15 residues. Germline-derived CDR1 and CDR2 are LNHDA and SQIVND (reference sequence). CDR3 DNA: TGTGCCAGTACCTCGGCTAGCGGGAGGGGGGATGAGCAGTTCTTC. This gives the protein CASTSASGRGDEQFF.

The CDR3 spells CASSFRSGGREEQYF. The CDR3 nucleotides are TGTGCCAGCAGCTTTAGGAGCGGGGGACGGGAAGAGCAGTACTTC. The rearrangement uses TRBV7-9 and TRBJ2-7; TRBD2 aligns across 8 bases. Germline-derived CDR1 and CDR2 are SEHNR and FQNEAQ (reference sequence). The CDR3 is made up of 15 amino acids. The V gene end was trimmed by 3 bases and the J gene end by 7 bases; junction bases not matched to a gene: 11.

As DNA, the CDR3 is TGCGCCAGCAGCCAAGTAGCTAGCGGAGGCACAGATACGCAGTATTTT. It yields the protein CASSQVASGGTDTQYF. The rearrangement uses TRBV4-1 and TRBJ2-3; 7 bases are a match to TRBD2. This CDR3 is 16 amino acids long. Trimming took 1 base from V and 1 from J; bases not matched to a gene: 5. Germline V CDR1 and CDR2: MGHRA, YSYEKL.

This clonotype was counted many times. The chain joins TRBV7-2 to TRBJ1-5, with a possible D match to TRBD1 (5 bases). Germline-derived CDR1 and CDR2 are SGHTA and FQGNSA. Trimming took 5 bases from V and 6 from J, leaving 11 bases between them. The CDR3 extends over 13 amino acids. CDR3 protein: CASSKSGSQPQHF. The DNA for the CDR3 is TGTGCCAGCAGCAAATCAGGGTCTCAGCCCCAGCATTTT.

The chain carries TRBV7-8 and TRBJ2-7; no definite D call. V lost 5 bases and J lost 3, with 17 bases in between. Germline V gene sequence: CDR1 SGHVS, CDR2 FQNEAQ. The CDR3 spans 15 residues. CDR3 region: CASSPIRYALYEQYF. The CDR3 DNA reads TGTGCCAGCAGCCCGATCAGGTATGCCCTCTACGAGCAGTACTTC. Together with reference TRBV7-8 and TRBJ2-7, the CDR3 gives the full variable domain: GAGVSQSPRYKVAKRGQDVALRCDPISGHVSLFWYQQALGQGPEFLTYFQNEAQLDKSGLPSDRFFAERPEGSVSTLKIQRTQQEDSAVYLCASSPIRYALYEQYFGPGTRLTVT.

Only a few counts were recorded for this clonotype. The V and J genes are TRBV7-2 and TRBJ1-1, with D perhaps matching TRBD1 (6 bases). The CDR3 is 15 residues long. The germline V and J ends were trimmed by 3 bases and 6 bases, with 17 bases remaining between them. Germline V CDR1 and CDR2: SGHTA, FQGNSA. The CDR3 nucleotides are TGTGCCAGCAGCTTGAGCGGGACACTGGAATCTGAAGCTTTCTTT. The encoded protein is CASSLSGTLESEAFF.

The chain links TRBV13 to TRBJ2-1, with 11 bases lining up with TRBD2. Germline assignment: CDR1 PRHDT and CDR2 FYEKMQ (reference sequence). With 5 bases clipped from V and 6 bases from J, the junction kept 12 bases outside the gene matches. The CDR3 is 17 amino acids. As DNA, the CDR3 is TGTGCCAGCAGCCGCCTGGGACTAGCGGCTATTGGCAATGAGCAGTTCTTC. Translating it yields CASSRLGLAAIGNEQFF.

This clonotype was found a few times. J is TRBJ2-3 and V is TRBV7-2, with D possibly TRBD1 on 6 matching bases. Per germline, CDR1 SGHTA and CDR2 FQGNSA. This CDR3 is 15 amino acids long. V gave up 5 bases and J gave up 4 bases, with 16 bases separating them. The CDR3 loop reads CASSQSGQGSDTQYF. CDR3 bases: TGTGCCAGCAGCCAAAGCGGTCAGGGGTCAGATACGCAGTATTTT.

The V and J genes are TRBV12-3 or TRBV12-4 and TRBJ2-3; 8 bases are shared with TRBD2. This CDR3 spans 15 amino acids. V was pared by 6 bases and J by 0 bases, with 5 bases of the junction left unmatched. CDR3 in DNA: TGTGCCAGCAGCGAACTAGCGGTGAGCACAGATACGCAGTATTTT. This gives the protein CASSELAVSTDTQYF.

The chain employs TRBV7-3 and TRBJ2-3; D ambiguous. V lost 5 bases and J lost 5, with 11 bases in between. Germline CDR1 and CDR2: SGHTA and FQGTGA. CDR3 size: 13 residues. CDR3 DNA: TGTGCCAGCAGCCTGTCCCTGAAAGATACGCAGTATTTT. Translation gives CASSLSLKDTQYF.

The CDR3 region is CASSFVGGLNEQFF. Written as DNA, the CDR3 is TGTGCCAGCAGTTTCGTCGGCGGGCTCAATGAGCAGTTCTTC. This chain links TRBV28 with TRBJ2-1; possibly TRBD2 for D (5 bases). This CDR3 comprises 14 residues. Germline values: CDR1 MDHEN, CDR2 SYDVKM. V lost 3 bases and J 6 bases, leaving 12 bases between the germline ends.

This clonotype was seen a few times. V and J are TRBV6-1 and TRBJ1-1, with a weak D call TRBD1 (6 bases). Germline V gene data show CDR1 as MNHNS and CDR2 as SASEGT. Trimming took off 6 bases at V and 4 bases at J, with 15 bases between the two ends. There are 14 residues in the CDR3. As DNA, the CDR3 is TGTGCCAGCAGACGGACAGCCGTTAGCACTGAAGCTTTCTTT. Translation: CASRRTAVSTEAFF.

This clonotype has only a few counts. The chain employs TRBV12-3 or TRBV12-4 and TRBJ2-3; 7 bases are a match to TRBD2. The trim removed 6 bases at V and 3 bases at J, leaving 6 bases unmatched. This CDR3 contains 14 residues. CDR3 sequence (DNA): TGTGCCAGCAGACCGGACGGGAGGACAGATACGCAGTATTTT. Translating it yields CASRPDGRTDTQYF.

This clonotype showed up just a few times. This sequence joins TRBV9 and TRBJ2-2, with 9 bases fitting TRBD2. Germline CDR1 and CDR2: SGDLS and YYNGEE. V shed 1 base, J shed 2 bases, and the junction held 3 bases outside the gene matches. This CDR3 comprises 16 residues. The CDR3 DNA reads TGTGCCAGCAGCGTACTTAGCGGGGGCAACACCGGGGAGCTGTTTTTT. Amino acids: CASSVLSGGNTGELFF.

The rearrangement joins TRBV4-3 to TRBJ2-3; weak D call: TRBD1 (5 bases). V was clipped by 0 bases and J by 0 bases, with 7 bases between them. Germline assignment: CDR1 LGHNA and CDR2 YSLEER. The CDR3 consists of 15 residues. The CDR3 sequence: CASSQEDISTDTQYF. In DNA form, the CDR3 reads TGCGCCAGCAGCCAAGAGGACATTAGCACAGATACGCAGTATTTT.

V gene TRBV9 combines with J gene TRBJ2-1; D may be TRBD2 (5 bases). Trimming shortened V by 4 bases and J by 5 bases, and 13 bases separated the two germline ends. The CDR3 has 14 amino acids. Germline CDR1 reads SGDLS; CDR2 reads YYNGEE. CDR3 protein: CASSREVRDNEQFF. DNA for the CDR3: TGTGCCAGCAGCCGGGAAGTAAGGGACAATGAGCAGTTCTTC.

The chain links TRBV5-1 to TRBJ1-3, with no clear D. Germline CDR1 SGHRS, CDR2 YFSETQ. V lost 2 bases and J 0 bases, leaving 9 bases between the germline ends. The CDR3 runs to 15 residues. This CDR3 reads CASSFQPDSGNTIYF. The CDR3 nucleotides read TGCGCCAGCAGCTTCCAGCCGGACTCTGGAAACACCATATATTTT. Variable domain in full (rest from reference TRBV5-1 and TRBJ1-3): KAGVTQTPRYLIKTRGQQVTLSCSPISGHRSVSWYQQTPGQGLQFLFEYFSETQRNKGNFPGRFSGRQFSNSRSEMNVSTLELGDSALYLCASSFQPDSGNTIYFGEGSWLTVV.